This T cell receptor beta chain was captured in a study of technical replicates of blood from a handful of donors. Assay used: immunoSEQ multiplex PCR; TCRdb lists only in-frame clones, some missing. This sample yields 65,000 to 80,000 clones, of which 95% to 98% are seen a single time; around 0.22% belongs to the top ten. Germline-derived CDR1 and CDR2 are LNHNV and YYDKDF (reference sequence). The CDR3 contains 17 residues. V was pared by 3 bases and J by 7 bases, with 23 bases between. Material for sequencing was T cells isolated from PBMCs. This receptor was taken from a human donor in good health. V is TRBV15 and J is TRBJ2-3; D might be TRBD2 (6 bases). This CDR3 reads CATSRVEGYVSSNTQYF. In DNA, the CDR3 is TGTGCCACCAGCAGGGTGGAGGGGTATGTTTCTTCGAATACGCAGTATTTT.